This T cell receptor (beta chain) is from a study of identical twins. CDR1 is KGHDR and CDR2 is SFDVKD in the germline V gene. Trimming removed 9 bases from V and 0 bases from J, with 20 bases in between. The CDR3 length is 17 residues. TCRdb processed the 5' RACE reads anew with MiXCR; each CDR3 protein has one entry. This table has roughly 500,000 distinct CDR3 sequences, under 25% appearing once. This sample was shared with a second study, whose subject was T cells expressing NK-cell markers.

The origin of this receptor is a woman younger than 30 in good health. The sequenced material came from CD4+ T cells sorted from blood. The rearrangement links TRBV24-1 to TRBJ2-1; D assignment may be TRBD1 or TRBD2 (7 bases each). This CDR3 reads CATAKTGTTSSYNEQFF. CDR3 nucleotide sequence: TGTGCCACCGCGAAGACAGGGACTACTAGCTCCTACAATGAGCAGTTCTTC.